This paragraph covers one TCR delta chain sequence. The junction departs from germline at one end; a sequencing error may be responsible. Germline V gene data show CDR1 as TSWWSYY and CDR2 as QGS. The CDR3 length is 22 residues. This entry comes from a study of gamma-delta chains in newborns, infants, children. Study as a whole: Polyclonal expansion of innate γδ T cells after birth follows microbial exposure.

TCRdb reanalysed the reads with CATT. Of thousands of delta-chain clones in the sample, about 1.6% were seen once. This TCR came from a child who was a newborn, infant or young child, either healthy, febrile or measles-vaccinated (not recorded which). Sequenced input: blood. The V call is TRDV1, the J call TRDJ1, with 9 nucleotides matching TRDD3. In DNA, the CDR3 is TGTGCTCTTGGGGAACCTCGGCCTTCCCCTACTGGGGGACACACGGGGACCGATAAACCCATCTTT. This gives the protein CALGEPRPSPTGGHTGTDKPIF.